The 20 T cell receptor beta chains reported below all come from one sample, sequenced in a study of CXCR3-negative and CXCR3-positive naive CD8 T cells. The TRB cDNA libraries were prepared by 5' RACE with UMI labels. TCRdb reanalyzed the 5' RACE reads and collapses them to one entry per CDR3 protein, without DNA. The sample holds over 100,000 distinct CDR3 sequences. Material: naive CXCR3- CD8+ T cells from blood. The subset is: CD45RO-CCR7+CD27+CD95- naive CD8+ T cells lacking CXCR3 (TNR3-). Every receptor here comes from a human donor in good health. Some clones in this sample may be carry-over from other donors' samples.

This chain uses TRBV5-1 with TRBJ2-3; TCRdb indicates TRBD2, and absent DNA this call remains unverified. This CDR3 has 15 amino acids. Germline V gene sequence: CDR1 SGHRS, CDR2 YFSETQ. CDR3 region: CASSAEAGGRDTQYF.

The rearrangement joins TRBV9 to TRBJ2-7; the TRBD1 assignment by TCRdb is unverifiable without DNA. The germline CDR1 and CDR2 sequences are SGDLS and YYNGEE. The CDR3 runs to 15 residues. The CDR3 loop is CASSVGGTGSYEQYF.

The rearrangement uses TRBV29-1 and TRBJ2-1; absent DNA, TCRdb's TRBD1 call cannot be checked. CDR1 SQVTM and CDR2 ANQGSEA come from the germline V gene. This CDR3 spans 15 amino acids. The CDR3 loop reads CSVHSGVSSYNEQFF.

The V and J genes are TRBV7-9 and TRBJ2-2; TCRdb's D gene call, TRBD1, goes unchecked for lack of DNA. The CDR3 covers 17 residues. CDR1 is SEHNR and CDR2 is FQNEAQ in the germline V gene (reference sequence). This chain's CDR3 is CASSLSTSGGITGELFF.

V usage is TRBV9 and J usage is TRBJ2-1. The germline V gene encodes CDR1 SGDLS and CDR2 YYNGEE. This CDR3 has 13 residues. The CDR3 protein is CASSVWSYNEQFF.

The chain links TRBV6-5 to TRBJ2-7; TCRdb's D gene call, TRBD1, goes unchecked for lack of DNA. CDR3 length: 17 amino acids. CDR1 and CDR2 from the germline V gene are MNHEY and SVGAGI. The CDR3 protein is CASSHLIGQGDLYEQYF.

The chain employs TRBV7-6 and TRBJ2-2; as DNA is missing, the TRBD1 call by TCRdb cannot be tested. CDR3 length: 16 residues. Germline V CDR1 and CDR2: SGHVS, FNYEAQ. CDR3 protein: CASSFALQGNAGELFF.

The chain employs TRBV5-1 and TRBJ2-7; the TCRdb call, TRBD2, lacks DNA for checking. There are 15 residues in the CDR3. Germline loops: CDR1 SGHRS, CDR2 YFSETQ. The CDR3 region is CASSLESARSYEQYF.

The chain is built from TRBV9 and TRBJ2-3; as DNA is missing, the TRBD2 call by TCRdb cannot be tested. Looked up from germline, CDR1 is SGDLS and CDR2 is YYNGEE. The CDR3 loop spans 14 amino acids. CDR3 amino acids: CASTASGETDTQYF.

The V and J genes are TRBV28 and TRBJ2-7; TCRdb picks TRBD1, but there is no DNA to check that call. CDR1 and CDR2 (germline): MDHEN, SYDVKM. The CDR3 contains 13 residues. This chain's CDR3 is CASSFSGNWEQYF.

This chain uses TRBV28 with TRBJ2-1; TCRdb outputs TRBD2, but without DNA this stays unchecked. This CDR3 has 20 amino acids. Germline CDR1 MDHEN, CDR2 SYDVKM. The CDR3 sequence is CASRPRRGLAGPESYNEQFF. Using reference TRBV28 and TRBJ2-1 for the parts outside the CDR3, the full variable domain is DVKVTQSSRYLVKRTGEKVFLECVQDMDHENMFWYRQDPGLGLRLIYFSYDVKMKEKGDIPEGYSVSREKKERFSLILESASTNQTSMYLCASRPRRGLAGPESYNEQFFGPGTRLTVL.

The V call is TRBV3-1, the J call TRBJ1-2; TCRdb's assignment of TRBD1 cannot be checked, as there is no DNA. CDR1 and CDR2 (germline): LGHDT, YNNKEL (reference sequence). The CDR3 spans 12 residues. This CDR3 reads CASSGTDYGYTF.

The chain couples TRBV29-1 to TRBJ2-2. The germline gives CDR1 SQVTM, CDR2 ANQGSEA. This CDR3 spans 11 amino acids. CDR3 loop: CSAGFGGELFF.

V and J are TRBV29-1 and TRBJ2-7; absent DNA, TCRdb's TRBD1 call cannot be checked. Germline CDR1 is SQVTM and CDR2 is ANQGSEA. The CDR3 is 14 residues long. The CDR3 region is CSVLSRDVGYEQYF.

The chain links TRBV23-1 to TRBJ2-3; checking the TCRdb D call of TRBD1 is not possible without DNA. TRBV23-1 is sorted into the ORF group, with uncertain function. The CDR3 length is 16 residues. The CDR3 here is CASSQGGQMKADTQYF.

The CDR3: CASSRMGRAVETQYF. The chain links TRBV12-3 or TRBV12-4 to TRBJ2-5; TCRdb reports TRBD2, a call that lacks DNA to check it against. This CDR3 comprises 15 residues.

The CDR3 reads CAVSKTGAEETQYF. The chain couples TRBV24-1 to TRBJ2-5; without DNA, the TCRdb call of TRBD1 cannot be checked. Germline loops: CDR1 KGHDR, CDR2 SFDVKD. The CDR3 is 14 amino acids.

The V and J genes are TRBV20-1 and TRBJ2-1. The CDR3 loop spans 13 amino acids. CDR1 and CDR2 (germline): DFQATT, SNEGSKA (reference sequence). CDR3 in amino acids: CSASDSSYNEQFF.

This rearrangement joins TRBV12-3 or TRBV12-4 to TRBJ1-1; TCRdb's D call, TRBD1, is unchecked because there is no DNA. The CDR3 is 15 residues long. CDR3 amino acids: CASSLSNRGGTEAFF.

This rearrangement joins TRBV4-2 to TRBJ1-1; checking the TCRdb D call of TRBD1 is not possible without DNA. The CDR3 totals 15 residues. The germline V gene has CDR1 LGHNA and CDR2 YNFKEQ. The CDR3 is CASSQDGRVNTEAFF.